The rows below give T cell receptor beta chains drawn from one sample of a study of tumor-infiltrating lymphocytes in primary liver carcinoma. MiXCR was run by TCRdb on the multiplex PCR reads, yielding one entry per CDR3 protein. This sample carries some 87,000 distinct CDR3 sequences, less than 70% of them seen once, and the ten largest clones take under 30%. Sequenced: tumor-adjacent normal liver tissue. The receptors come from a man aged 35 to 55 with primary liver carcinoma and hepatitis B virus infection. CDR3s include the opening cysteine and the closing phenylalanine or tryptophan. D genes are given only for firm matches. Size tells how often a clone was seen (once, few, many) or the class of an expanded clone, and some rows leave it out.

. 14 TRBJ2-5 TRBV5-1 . TGCGCCAGCAGCTTCCGACAGGCCACGGAGACCCAGTACTTC CASSFRQATETQYF
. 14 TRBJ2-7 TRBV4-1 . TGCGCCAGTAGCCGAAGACTAAATACCTACGAGCAGTACTTC CASSRRLNTYEQYF
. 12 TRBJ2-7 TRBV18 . TGTGCCAGCTCATCGTCATTATACGAGCAGTACTTC CASSSSLYEQYF
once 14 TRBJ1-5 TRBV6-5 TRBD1 TGTGCCAGCAGGACAGGGTGCTTTAATCAGTCCCAACTTTTT CASRTGCFNQSQLF
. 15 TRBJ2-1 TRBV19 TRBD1 TGTGCCAGTAGTATTAAGAGACAGGGATCTTTCGAGCAGTTCTTC CASSIKRQGSFEQFF
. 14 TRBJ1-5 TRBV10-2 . TGCGCCAGCAGTTATGACTCGGGCAATCAGCCCCAGCATTTT CASSYDSGNQPQHF
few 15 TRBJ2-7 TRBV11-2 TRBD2 TGTGTCAGCAGTCAGAGCGGGGCCAGCTCATACGAGCAGTACTTC CVSSQSGASSYEQYF
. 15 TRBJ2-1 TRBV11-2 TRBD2 TGCGCCAGCAGCTTAGTTGCGGGAGGGCCCCATGAGCAGATCTTC CASSLVAGGPHEQIF
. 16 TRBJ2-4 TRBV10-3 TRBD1 TGTCCCATCAGTGAAGGACAGGGGTCGGCCAATAACATTCAGTACTTC CPISEGQGSANNIQYF
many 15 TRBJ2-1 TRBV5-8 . TGTGCCAGCAGCGCGACGATGAGCCTCTACAATGAGCAGTTCTTC CASSATMSLYNEQFF
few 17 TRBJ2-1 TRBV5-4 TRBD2 TGTGCCAACAGCTTGAGGACGGGAGGGCCGAAGGACAATGAGCAGTTCTTC CANSLRTGGPKDNEQFF
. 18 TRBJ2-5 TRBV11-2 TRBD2 TGTGCCAGCAGTTTACGTCCTGGACTAGTGGCGTACCGAGAGACCCAGTACTTC CASSLRPGLVAYRETQYF
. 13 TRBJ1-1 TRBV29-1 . TGCAGTGCCTCCAGGGACGGGTCCACTGGAGCTTTCTTT CSASRDGSTGAFF
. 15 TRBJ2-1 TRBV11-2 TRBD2 TGTGCCGGCATCTTAGTCGGACTAGGGGTCGATGAGCAGTTCTTC CAGILVGLGVDEQFF
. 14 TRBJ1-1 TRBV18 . TGTACCAGCTCACCAGAACAGGGTTTATCTGAAGCTTTCTTT CTSSPEQGLSEAFF